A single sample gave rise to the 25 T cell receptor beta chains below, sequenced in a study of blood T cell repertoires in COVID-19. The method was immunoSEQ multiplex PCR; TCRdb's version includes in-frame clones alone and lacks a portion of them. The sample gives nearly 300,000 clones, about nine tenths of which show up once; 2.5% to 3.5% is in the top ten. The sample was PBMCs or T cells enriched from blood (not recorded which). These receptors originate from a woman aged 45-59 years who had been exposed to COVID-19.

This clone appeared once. The CDR3: CASSVGGLMNTEAFF. CDR3 coding DNA: TGTGCCAGCAGCGTAGGTGGCCTCATGAACACTGAAGCTTTCTTT. The chain combines TRBV9 with TRBJ1-1; D gene unclear. This CDR3 comprises 15 residues. Germline V gene lookup returns CDR1 SGDLS and CDR2 YYNGEE. V was cut by 0 bases and J by 0 bases, with 9 bases left in between.

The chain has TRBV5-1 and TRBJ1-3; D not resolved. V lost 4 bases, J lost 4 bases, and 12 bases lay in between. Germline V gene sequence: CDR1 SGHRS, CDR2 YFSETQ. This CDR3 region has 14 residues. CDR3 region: CASSRGVGGNTIYF. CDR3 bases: TGCGCCAGCAGCCGGGGAGTGGGAGGAAACACCATATATTTT.

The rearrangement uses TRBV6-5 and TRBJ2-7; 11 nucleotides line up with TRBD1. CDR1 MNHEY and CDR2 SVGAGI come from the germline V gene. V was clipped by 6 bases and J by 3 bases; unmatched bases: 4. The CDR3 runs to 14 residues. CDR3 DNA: TGTGCCAGCAGAGCGGACAGGGGGCACTACGAGCAGTACTTC. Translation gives CASRADRGHYEQYF.

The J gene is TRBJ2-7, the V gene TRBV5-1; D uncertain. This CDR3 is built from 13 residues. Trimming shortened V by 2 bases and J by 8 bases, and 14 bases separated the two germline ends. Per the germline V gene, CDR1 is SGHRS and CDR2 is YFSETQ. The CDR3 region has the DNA TGCGCCAGCAGCTTCGAGGCAAGTTGGCAGCAGTACTTC. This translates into CASSFEASWQQYF.

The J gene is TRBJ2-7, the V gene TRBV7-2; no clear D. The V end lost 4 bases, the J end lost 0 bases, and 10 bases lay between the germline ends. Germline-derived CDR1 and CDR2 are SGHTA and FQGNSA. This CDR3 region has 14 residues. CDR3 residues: CASSSMRNSYEQYF. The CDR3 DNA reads TGTGCCAGCAGCTCGATGCGGAACTCCTACGAGCAGTACTTC.

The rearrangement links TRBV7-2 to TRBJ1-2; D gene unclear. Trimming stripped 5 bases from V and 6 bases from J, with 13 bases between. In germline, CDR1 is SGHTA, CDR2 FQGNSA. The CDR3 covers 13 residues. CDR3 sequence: CASSPSGRDGYTF. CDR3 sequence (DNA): TGTGCCAGCAGCCCAAGTGGTCGGGATGGCTACACCTTC.

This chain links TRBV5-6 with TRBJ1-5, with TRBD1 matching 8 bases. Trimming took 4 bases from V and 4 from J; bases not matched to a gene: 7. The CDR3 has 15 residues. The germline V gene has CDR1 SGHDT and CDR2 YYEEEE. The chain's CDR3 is CASSPGTGRNQPQHF. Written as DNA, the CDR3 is TGTGCCAGCAGCCCTGGGACAGGCCGAAATCAGCCCCAGCATTTT.

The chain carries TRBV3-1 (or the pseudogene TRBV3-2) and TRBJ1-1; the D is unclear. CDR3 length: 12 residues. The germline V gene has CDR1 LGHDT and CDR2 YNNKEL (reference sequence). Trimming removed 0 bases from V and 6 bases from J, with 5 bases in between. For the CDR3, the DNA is TGTGCCAGCAGCCAAGATACATCTGAAGCTTTCTTT. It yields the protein CASSQDTSEAFF.

CDR3 sequence: CASSTAPGQRLPNQPQHF. CDR3 DNA sequence: TGCGCCAGCAGCACCGCTCCCGGACAGCGTCTACCCAATCAGCCCCAGCATTTT. The rearrangement uses TRBV5-1 and TRBJ1-5; maybe TRBD1 (6 bases). Trimming stripped 4 bases from V and 3 bases from J, with 23 bases between. Germline V lookup: CDR1 SGHRS, CDR2 YFSETQ. The CDR3 runs 18 residues.

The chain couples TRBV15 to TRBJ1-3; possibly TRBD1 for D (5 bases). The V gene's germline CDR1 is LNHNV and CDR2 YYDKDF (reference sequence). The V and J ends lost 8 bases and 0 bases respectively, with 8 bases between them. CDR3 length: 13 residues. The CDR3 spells CATRDSSGNTIYF. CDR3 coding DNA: TGTGCCACCCGTGACAGCTCTGGAAACACCATATATTTT.

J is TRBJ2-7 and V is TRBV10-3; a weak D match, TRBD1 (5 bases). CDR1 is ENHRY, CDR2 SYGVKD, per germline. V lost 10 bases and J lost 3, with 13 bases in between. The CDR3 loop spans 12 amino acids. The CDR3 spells CATETENYEQYF. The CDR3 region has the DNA TGTGCCACCGAGACAGAGAACTACGAGCAGTACTTC.

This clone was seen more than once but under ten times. CDR3 bases: TGTGCCAGCCGGGACACATACTACAATCAGCCCCAGCATTTT. Protein sequence: CASRDTYYNQPQHF. This chain uses TRBV19 with TRBJ1-5; possibly TRBD1 for D (6 bases). V lost 9 bases to trimming and J lost 3 bases, with 15 bases between them. In germline, CDR1 is LNHDA, CDR2 SQIVND (reference sequence). The CDR3 runs to 14 residues.

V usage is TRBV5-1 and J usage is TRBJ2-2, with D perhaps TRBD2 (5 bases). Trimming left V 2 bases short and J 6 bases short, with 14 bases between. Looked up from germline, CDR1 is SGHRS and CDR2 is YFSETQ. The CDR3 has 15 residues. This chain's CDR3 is CASSLPPGIPGELFF. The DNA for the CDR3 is TGCGCCAGCAGCTTACCTCCGGGAATTCCCGGGGAGCTGTTTTTT.

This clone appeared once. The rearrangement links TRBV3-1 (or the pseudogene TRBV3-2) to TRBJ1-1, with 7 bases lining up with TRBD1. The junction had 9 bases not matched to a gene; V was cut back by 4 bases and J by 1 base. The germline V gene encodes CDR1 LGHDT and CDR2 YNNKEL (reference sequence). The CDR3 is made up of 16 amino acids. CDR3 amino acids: CASSLRLGTANTEAFF. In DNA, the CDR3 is TGTGCCAGCAGCCTTCGACTCGGGACAGCGAACACTGAAGCTTTCTTT.

CDR3 loop: CASSVPGTGGEQYF. The CDR3 DNA reads as TGTGCCAGTAGTGTTCCCGGGACAGGGGGCGAGCAGTACTTC. The rearrangement uses TRBV19 and TRBJ2-7; 11 nucleotides align to TRBD1. The CDR3 runs 14 residues. Germline CDR1 LNHDA, CDR2 SQIVND (reference sequence). The J segment lost 6 bases and the V segment lost 5 bases, leaving 6 bases of the junction unmatched.

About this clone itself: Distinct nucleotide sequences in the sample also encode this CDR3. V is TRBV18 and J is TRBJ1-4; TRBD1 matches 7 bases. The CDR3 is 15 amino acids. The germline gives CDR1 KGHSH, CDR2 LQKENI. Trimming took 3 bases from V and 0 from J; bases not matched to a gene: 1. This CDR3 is CASSPDRATNEKLFF. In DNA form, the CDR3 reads TGTGCCAGCTCACCCGACAGGGCAACTAATGAAAAACTGTTTTTT.

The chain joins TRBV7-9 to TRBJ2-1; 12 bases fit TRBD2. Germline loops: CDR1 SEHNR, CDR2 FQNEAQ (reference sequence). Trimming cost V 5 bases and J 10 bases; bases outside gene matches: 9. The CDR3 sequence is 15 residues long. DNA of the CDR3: TGTGCCAGCAGCGCTAGCGGGGGGGCCTTCGAAGAGCAGTTCTTC. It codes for CASSASGGAFEEQFF.

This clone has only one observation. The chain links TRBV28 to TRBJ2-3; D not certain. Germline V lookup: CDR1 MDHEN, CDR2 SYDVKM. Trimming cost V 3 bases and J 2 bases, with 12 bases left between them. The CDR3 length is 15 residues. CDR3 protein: CASSFSYRVTDTQYF. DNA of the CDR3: TGTGCCAGCAGTTTCAGCTACCGGGTCACAGATACGCAGTATTTT.

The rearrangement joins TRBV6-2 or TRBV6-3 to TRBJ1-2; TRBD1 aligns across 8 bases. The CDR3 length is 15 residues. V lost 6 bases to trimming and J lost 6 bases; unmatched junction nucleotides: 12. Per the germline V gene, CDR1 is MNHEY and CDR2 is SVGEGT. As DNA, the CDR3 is TGTGCCAGCAGCCCCAGAGCCGCCAGGGGGCATGGCTACACCTTC. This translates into CASSPRAARGHGYTF.

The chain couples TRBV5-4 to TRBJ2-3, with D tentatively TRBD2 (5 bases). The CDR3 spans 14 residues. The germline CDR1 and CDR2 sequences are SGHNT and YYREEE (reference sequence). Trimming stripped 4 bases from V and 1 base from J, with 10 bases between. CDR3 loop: CASSPGLGTDTQYF. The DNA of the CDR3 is TGTGCCAGCAGCCCGGGATTGGGCACAGATACGCAGTATTTT.

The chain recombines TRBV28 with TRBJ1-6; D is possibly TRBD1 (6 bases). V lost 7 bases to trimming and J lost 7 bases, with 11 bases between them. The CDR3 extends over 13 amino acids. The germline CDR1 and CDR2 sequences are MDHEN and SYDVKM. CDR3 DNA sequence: TGTGCCAGCATGCGGGGGGCAAATTCACCCCTCCACTTT. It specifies CASMRGANSPLHF.

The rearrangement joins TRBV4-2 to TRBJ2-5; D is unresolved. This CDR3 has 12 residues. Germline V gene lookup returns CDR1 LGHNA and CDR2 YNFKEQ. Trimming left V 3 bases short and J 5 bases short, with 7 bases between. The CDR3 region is CASSQARETQYF. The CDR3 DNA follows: TGTGCCAGCAGCCAGGCTAGGGAGACCCAGTACTTC.

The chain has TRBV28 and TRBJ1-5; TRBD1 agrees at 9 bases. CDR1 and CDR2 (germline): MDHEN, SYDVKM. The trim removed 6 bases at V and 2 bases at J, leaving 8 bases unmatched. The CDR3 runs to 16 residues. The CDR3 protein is CASRPTGGVGNQPQHF. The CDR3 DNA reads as TGTGCCAGCAGACCTACAGGGGGCGTCGGCAATCAGCCCCAGCATTTT. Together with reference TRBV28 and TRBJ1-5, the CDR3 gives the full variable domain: DVKVTQSSRYLVKRTGEKVFLECVQDMDHENMFWYRQDPGLGLRLIYFSYDVKMKEKGDIPEGYSVSREKKERFSLILESASTNQTSMYLCASRPTGGVGNQPQHFGDGTRLSIL.

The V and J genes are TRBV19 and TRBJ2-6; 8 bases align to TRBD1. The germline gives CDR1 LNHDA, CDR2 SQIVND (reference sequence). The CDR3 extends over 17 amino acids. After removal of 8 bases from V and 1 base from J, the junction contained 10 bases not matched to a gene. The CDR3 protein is CASSSGTGESGANVLTF. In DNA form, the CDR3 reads TGTGCCAGTTCCTCCGGGACAGGAGAGTCTGGGGCCAACGTCCTGACTTTC.

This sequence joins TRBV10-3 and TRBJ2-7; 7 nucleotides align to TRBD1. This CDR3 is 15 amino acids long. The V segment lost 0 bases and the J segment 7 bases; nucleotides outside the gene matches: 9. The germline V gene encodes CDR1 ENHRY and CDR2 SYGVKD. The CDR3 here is CAISESQGELGEQYF. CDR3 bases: TGTGCCATCAGTGAGTCTCAGGGGGAGTTGGGGGAGCAGTACTTC.